This paragraph covers one TCR beta chain sequence. Method: immunoSEQ multiplex PCR; TCRdb's copy keeps in-frame clones and lacks some. The table includes some 70,000 clones, approximately 90% detected once. This sample is drawn from a study of OX40 agonist ivuxolimab in advanced cancers. With 2 bases removed from V and 1 base from J, the gap between germline ends came to 12 bases. Germline CDR1 reads KGHSH; CDR2 reads LQKENI. The CDR3 totals 15 residues. This TCR was recovered from an adult with an advanced solid tumor such as melanoma, head and neck, liver or kidney cancer. The rearrangement uses TRBV18 and TRBJ2-7; D might be TRBD1 (6 bases). The source material was CD4+ or CD8+ T cells sorted from blood, sampled in a trial of the OX40 agonist ivuxolimab. The DNA of the CDR3 is TGTGCCAGCTCACCAGAGGGCAGGGGTTCCTACGAGCAGTACTTC. This gives the protein CASSPEGRGSYEQYF.